These 32 T cell receptor beta chains were all obtained from the same sample, sequenced in a study of blood T cell repertoires in COVID-19. Measured with immunoSEQ multiplex PCR; TCRdb has only the in-frame clones, and not every one. The top ten clones hold approximately 0.9% of a sample with some 520,000 clones, about 91% of them seen once. Sequenced input: peripheral blood. These receptors came from a man in his late teens or twenties with COVID-19, enrolled during active disease.

The V call is TRBV29-1, the J call TRBJ2-1; TRBD1 matches 7 bases. Germline loops: CDR1 SQVTM, CDR2 ANQGSEA. The CDR3 runs 12 residues. Germline trimming cut 3 bases from V and 8 bases from J; bases unmatched to any gene: 4. The CDR3 sequence: CSVDNTGDEQFF. CDR3 bases: TGCAGCGTTGACAATACAGGGGATGAGCAGTTCTTC.

The rearrangement links TRBV15 to TRBJ2-7; maybe TRBD2 (6 bases). Trimming took 3 bases from V and 5 from J, leaving 17 bases between them. Per germline, CDR1 LNHNV and CDR2 YYDKDF (reference sequence). The CDR3 contains 15 residues. CDR3 coding DNA: TGTGCCACCAGCAGGGATTACCGGGAGAGCCACGAGCAGTACTTC. The encoded protein is CATSRDYRESHEQYF.

This clone was counted a few times. This chain uses TRBV7-7 with TRBJ1-3; D remains unclear. The CDR3 length is 13 residues. The germline gives CDR1 SSHAT, CDR2 FNYEAQ (reference sequence). Deletions cut 5 bases from V and 3 bases from J, with 8 bases between. The CDR3 loop reads CASSPGFGNTIYF. The CDR3, as DNA: TGTGCCAGCAGCCCGGGGTTTGGAAACACCATATATTTT.

The chain couples TRBV24-1 to TRBJ2-5; possible D gene TRBD2, 6 bases. Trimming cost V 6 bases and J 0 bases, with 13 bases left between them. The CDR3 contains 15 residues. Germline CDR1 and CDR2: KGHDR and SFDVKD. The CDR3, as DNA: TGTGCCACCAGTCAGGGCGGAGGGTACCAAGAGACCCAGTACTTC. The encoded protein is CATSQGGGYQETQYF.

The genes are TRBV7-9 and TRBJ2-1; tentative D call: TRBD2 (5 bases). This CDR3 comprises 13 residues. Trimming pared 1 base from V and 9 bases from J, leaving 10 bases between. The germline V gene has CDR1 SEHNR and CDR2 FQNEAQ (reference sequence). This chain's CDR3 is CASSLDGGSEQFF. Here the CDR3 DNA reads TGTGCCAGCAGCTTAGACGGCGGGTCTGAGCAGTTCTTC.

This sequence joins TRBV9 and TRBJ1-3; the D gene is possibly TRBD1 (5 bases). Germline CDR1 SGDLS, CDR2 YYNGEE. CDR3 length: 13 residues. V was shortened by 4 bases and J by 6 bases, with 11 bases between the two germline ends. The CDR3 loop is CASSSQGVNTIYF. The CDR3 bases are TGTGCCAGCAGCTCCCAGGGTGTAAACACCATATATTTT. Full variable domain (remainder filled in from reference TRBV9 and TRBJ1-3): DSGVTQTPKHLITATGQRVTLRCSPRSGDLSVYWYQQSLDQGLQFLIQYYNGEERAKGNILERFSAQQFPDLHSELNLSSLELGDSALYFCASSSQGVNTIYFGEGSWLTVV.

J is TRBJ2-2 and V is TRBV2; 11 nucleotides line up with TRBD1. CDR3 length: 14 residues. V lost 7 bases to trimming and J lost 3 bases; unmatched junction nucleotides: 1. Germline assignment: CDR1 SNHLY and CDR2 FYNNEI. This CDR3 is CASKGQGDTGELFF. The DNA of the CDR3 is TGTGCCAGCAAGGGACAGGGGGACACCGGGGAGCTGTTTTTT.

The chain recombines TRBV6-6 with TRBJ2-5, with D possibly being TRBD2 (7 bases). Trimming left V 6 bases short and J 7 bases short, with 18 bases between. There are 14 residues in the CDR3. Germline values: CDR1 MNHNY, CDR2 SVGAGI (reference sequence). CDR3 coding DNA: TGTGCCAGCAGCGACCTCCGTAGGGGGGGGACCCAGTACTTC. Its protein is CASSDLRRGGTQYF.

This clone was found once. This sequence joins TRBV18 and TRBJ2-7; 11 nucleotides match TRBD2. The CDR3 has 15 amino acids. V was clipped by 5 bases and J by 2 bases; unmatched bases: 5. Germline loops: CDR1 KGHSH, CDR2 LQKENI. CDR3 in DNA: TGTGCCAGCTCATCGCTAGCGGGGGGAGCCTACGAGCAGTACTTC. Its translation: CASSSLAGGAYEQYF.

This clone is a singleton in its sample. The chain is built from TRBV2 and TRBJ2-3, with 7 bases fitting TRBD2. The length of the CDR3 is 12 residues. J gave up 3 bases and V 8 bases, and 2 bases lay outside the gene matches. Germline V gene data show CDR1 as SNHLY and CDR2 as FYNNEI. The CDR3 is CASGGGTDTQYF. The CDR3 nucleotides are TGTGCCAGCGGGGGGGGGACAGATACGCAGTATTTT. Drawing the rest from reference TRBV2 and TRBJ2-3, the complete variable domain is EPEVTQTPSHQVTQMGQEVILRCVPISNHLYFYWYRQILGQKVEFLVSFYNNEISEKSEIFDDQFSVERPDGSNFTLKIRSTKLEDSAMYFCASGGGTDTQYFGPGTRLTVL.

In its sample, this clone was seen a few times. The chain has TRBV5-4 and TRBJ2-7; 10 positions agree with TRBD2. The CDR3 contains 14 residues. J lost 4 bases, V lost 4 bases, and 5 bases had no gene match. Germline V gene lookup returns CDR1 SGHNT and CDR2 YYREEE (reference sequence). The CDR3 region has the DNA TGTGCCAGCAGCCCTAGCGGGAGAGGGTACGAGCAGTACTTC. It is translated as CASSPSGRGYEQYF. Full variable domain (missing parts from reference TRBV5-4 and TRBJ2-7): ETGVTQSPTHLIKTRGQQVTLRCSSQSGHNTVSWYQQALGQGPQFIFQYYREEENGRGNFPPRFSGLQFPNYSSELNVNALELDDSALYLCASSPSGRGYEQYFGPGTRLTVT.

This sequence joins TRBV2 and TRBJ2-2; tentative D call: TRBD1 (6 bases). In germline, CDR1 is SNHLY, CDR2 FYNNEI. The germline V and J ends were trimmed by 5 bases and 1 base, with 14 bases remaining between them. The CDR3 has 16 amino acids. The CDR3 here is CASSSYGGENTGELFF. The CDR3 nucleotides read TGTGCCAGCAGTTCGTATGGGGGCGAGAACACCGGGGAGCTGTTTTTT.

The rearrangement joins TRBV7-2 to TRBJ2-5; D may be TRBD2 (5 bases). The CDR3 length is 13 residues. Germline V CDR1 and CDR2: SGHTA, FQGNSA. V was clipped by 1 base and J by 5 bases, with 8 bases between them. The CDR3 DNA follows: TGTGCCAGCAGCTTAGACCGCGGGGAGACCCAGTACTTC. Translation gives CASSLDRGETQYF.

To note about this clone: Additional DNA sequences in this sample encode the identical CDR3. The chain has TRBV19 and TRBJ1-5; 10 nucleotides match TRBD1. Germline V gives CDR1 LNHDA, CDR2 SQIVND (reference sequence). This CDR3 comprises 16 residues. The trim removed 1 base at V and 4 bases at J, leaving 4 bases unmatched. CDR3 nucleotides: TGTGCCAGTAGTATAGGGGACAGGGGCACGAATCAGCCCCAGCATTTT. Amino acid sequence: CASSIGDRGTNQPQHF.

The J gene is TRBJ2-5, the V gene TRBV19; D might be TRBD2 (6 bases). V was trimmed by 2 bases and J by 1 base, leaving 23 bases between them. Germline CDR1 is LNHDA and CDR2 is SQIVND (reference sequence). This CDR3 region has 19 residues. CDR3 in DNA: TGTGCCAGTAGTATAAGGCTGGGGGGTCTGGCCCAATCCCAAGAGACCCAGTACTTC. It encodes CASSIRLGGLAQSQETQYF.

The chain has TRBV7-9 and TRBJ2-7; 9 nucleotides align to TRBD1. The CDR3 is 14 residues long. Germline V gives CDR1 SEHNR, CDR2 FQNEAQ (reference sequence). V lost 5 bases to trimming and J lost 6 bases; unmatched junction nucleotides: 8. In DNA form, the CDR3 reads TGTGCCAGCAGCGGCCGGGACAGGGTAATCGAGCAGTACTTC. This codes for CASSGRDRVIEQYF. Drawing the rest from reference TRBV7-9 and TRBJ2-7, the complete variable domain is DTGVSQNPRHKITKRGQNVTFRCDPISEHNRLYWYRQTLGQGPEFLTYFQNEAQLEKSRLLSDRFSAERPKGSFSTLEIQRTEQGDSAMYLCASSGRDRVIEQYFGPGTRLTVT.

CDR3 bases: TGTGCCAGCAGCGCCAACAGCGGGAGGACCGGGGAGCTGTTTTTT. This translates into CASSANSGRTGELFF. This sequence joins TRBV7-9 and TRBJ2-2, with 9 bases identical to TRBD2. Germline assignment: CDR1 SEHNR and CDR2 FQNEAQ (reference sequence). Losses at the gene ends were 5 bases for V and 5 bases for J; bases not matched to a gene: 6. The CDR3 consists of 15 residues.

The chain carries TRBV6-5 and TRBJ2-7, with a weak D call TRBD2 (5 bases). With 2 bases removed from V and 3 bases from J, the gap between germline ends came to 11 bases. The CDR3 consists of 14 residues. Looked up from germline, CDR1 is MNHEY and CDR2 is SVGAGI. For the CDR3, the DNA is TGTGCCAGCAGTTACGGTCCTCGGGACTACGAGCAGTACTTC. It specifies CASSYGPRDYEQYF.

The gene calls are TRBV27 and TRBJ2-7, with TRBD2 matching 9 bases. The ends lost 3 bases at V and 2 bases at J; junction bases unmatched: 2. CDR1 MNHEY and CDR2 SMNVEV come from the germline V gene (reference sequence). The CDR3 is 14 amino acids. This chain's CDR3 is CASSLVAGAYEQYF. DNA of the CDR3: TGTGCCAGCAGTTTGGTAGCGGGAGCCTACGAGCAGTACTTC.

The J gene is TRBJ2-5, the V gene TRBV7-9, with TRBD2 as a possible D gene (6 bases). V was shortened by 5 bases and J by 0 bases, with 16 bases between the two germline ends. The germline gives CDR1 SEHNR, CDR2 FQNEAQ (reference sequence). The CDR3 consists of 16 residues. The CDR3 is CASSPPQRAYQETQYF. The CDR3 nucleotides are TGTGCCAGCAGCCCCCCCCAGCGGGCATACCAAGAGACCCAGTACTTC. The variable domain in full, with the rest retrieved from reference TRBV7-9 and TRBJ2-5, is DTGVSQNPRHKITKRGQNVTFRCDPISEHNRLYWYRQTLGQGPEFLTYFQNEAQLEKSRLLSDRFSAERPKGSFSTLEIQRTEQGDSAMYLCASSPPQRAYQETQYFGPGTRLLVL.

This chain uses TRBV6-5 with TRBJ2-7, with 8 positions matching TRBD2. The ends lost 6 bases at V and 3 bases at J; junction bases unmatched: 10. This CDR3 is 15 amino acids long. Per germline, CDR1 MNHEY and CDR2 SVGAGI. CDR3 sequence (DNA): TGTGCCAGCAGCTTGAGCGGCGGGAGGCTCTACGAGCAGTACTTC. This sequence encodes CASSLSGGRLYEQYF.

CDR3 loop: CASSPIQGGPQHF. In DNA form, the CDR3 reads TGTGCCAGCAGTCCTATCCAGGGGGGACCCCAGCATTTT. The genes are TRBV27 and TRBJ1-5, with TRBD1 matching 7 bases. The germline V gene encodes CDR1 MNHEY and CDR2 SMNVEV (reference sequence). Unmatched junction bases numbered 8, after V lost 5 bases and J lost 10 bases. CDR3 length: 13 residues.

This rearrangement joins TRBV6-5 to TRBJ2-3; 8 bases align to TRBD2. The CDR3 runs 16 residues. Germline V gene data show CDR1 as MNHEY and CDR2 as SVGAGI. With V trimmed by 0 bases and J by 4 bases, 6 bases remained unmatched. The CDR3 loop reads CASSYSKFGGADTQYF. The CDR3, as DNA: TGTGCCAGCAGTTACTCGAAGTTCGGGGGGGCAGATACGCAGTATTTT.

V gene TRBV30 combines with J gene TRBJ2-1; 11 nucleotides align to TRBD2. This CDR3 is built from 14 residues. J lost 9 bases, V lost 2 bases, and 6 bases had no gene match. Germline lookup yields CDR1 GTSNPN and CDR2 SVGIG (reference sequence). CDR3 amino acids: CAWSRTSGSTEQFF. DNA for the CDR3: TGTGCCTGGAGTCGAACTAGCGGGAGTACTGAGCAGTTCTTC.

This chain joins TRBV18 and TRBJ2-3; D perhaps matches TRBD2 (6 bases). Germline V gene lookup returns CDR1 KGHSH and CDR2 LQKENI. The CDR3 runs 13 residues. Between the trimmed V and J ends, which lost 6 bases and 4 bases, there was a span of 11 bases. The CDR3 DNA is TGTGCCAGCTCGGATGGAGGGTCAGATACGCAGTATTTT. Protein sequence: CASSDGGSDTQYF.

The chain recombines TRBV2 with TRBJ1-3, with 7 bases matching TRBD1. Per the germline V gene, CDR1 is SNHLY and CDR2 is FYNNEI. This CDR3 region has 15 residues. V was clipped by 8 bases and J by 0 bases; unmatched bases: 7. CDR3 bases: TGTGCCAGCCGACAGGACAGGACCTCTGGAAACACCATATATTTT. This gives the protein CASRQDRTSGNTIYF.

The chain combines TRBV6-1 with TRBJ1-5; D ambiguous. This CDR3 region has 12 residues. Trimming took 0 bases from V and 10 from J, leaving 7 bases between them. The germline gives CDR1 MNHNS, CDR2 SASEGT. The chain's CDR3 is CASSEASKPQHF. CDR3 bases: TGTGCCAGCAGTGAAGCATCCAAACCCCAGCATTTT.

The chain carries TRBV19 and TRBJ2-7; 7 bases agree with TRBD1. The CDR3 is 12 amino acids. V lost 11 bases to trimming and J lost 5 bases; unmatched junction nucleotides: 9. Germline-derived CDR1 and CDR2 are LNHDA and SQIVND (reference sequence). The chain's CDR3 is CAGPGTEDEQYF. CDR3 DNA sequence: TGTGCCGGTCCCGGGACAGAAGACGAGCAGTACTTC.

The rearrangement uses TRBV2 and TRBJ1-2; TRBD1 is a possible D gene (5 bases). V was cut by 7 bases and J by 0 bases, with 12 bases left in between. The CDR3 runs 14 residues. Germline V gene sequence: CDR1 SNHLY, CDR2 FYNNEI. The CDR3 sequence: CASNPTDTNYGYTF. CDR3 coding DNA: TGTGCCAGCAACCCGACAGACACTAACTATGGCTACACCTTC.

This rearrangement joins TRBV1 to TRBJ2-2; the DNA was not compared with TRBD2, the D call given in the table. TRBV1 is assigned pseudogene status. The CDR3 covers 17 residues. CDR3 protein: CTSSPARTSGNTGELFF. The CDR3 nucleotides are TGCACCAGCAGCCCAGCCAGGACTAGCGGGAACACCGGGGAGCTGTTTTTT.

The J gene is TRBJ2-3, the V gene TRBV11-3; D is possibly TRBD1 (6 bases). Trimming shortened V by 5 bases and J by 1 base, and 16 bases separated the two germline ends. In germline, CDR1 is SGHNT, CDR2 YENEEA. The CDR3 has 16 residues. The CDR3 DNA is TGTGCCAGCAGCACTTACAGGGTCCCCGGCACAGATACGCAGTATTTT. This encodes CASSTYRVPGTDTQYF. Filled out from reference TRBV11-3 and TRBJ2-3, the complete variable domain reads EAGVVQSPRYKIIEKKQPVAFWCNPISGHNTLYWYLQNLGQGPELLIRYENEEAVDDSQLPKDRFSAERLKGVDSTLKIQPAELGDSAVYLCASSTYRVPGTDTQYFGPGTRLTVL.

V and J are TRBV7-6 and TRBJ2-5; D is possibly TRBD2 (6 bases). The germline CDR1 and CDR2 sequences are SGHVS and FNYEAQ. This CDR3 has 16 amino acids. V shed 5 bases and J shed 4 bases, with 20 bases lying between them. In DNA, the CDR3 is TGTGCCAGCAGCCGAAGGGGCGGGGTCTTTCGAGAGACCCAGTACTTC. Translating it yields CASSRRGGVFRETQYF.